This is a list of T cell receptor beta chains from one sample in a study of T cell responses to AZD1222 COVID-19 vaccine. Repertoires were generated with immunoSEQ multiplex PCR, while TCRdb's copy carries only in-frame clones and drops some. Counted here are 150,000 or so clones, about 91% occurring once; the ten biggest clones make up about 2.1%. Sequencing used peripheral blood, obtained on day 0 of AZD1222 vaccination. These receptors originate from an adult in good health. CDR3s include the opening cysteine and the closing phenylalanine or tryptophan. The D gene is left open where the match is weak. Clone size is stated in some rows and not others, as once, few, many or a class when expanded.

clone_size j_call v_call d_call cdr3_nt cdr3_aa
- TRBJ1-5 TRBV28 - TGTGCCAGCAGTTTTCCCGGAGGAATGGCTAATCAGCCCCAGCATTTT CASSFPGGMANQPQHF
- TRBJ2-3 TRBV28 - TGTGCCAGCAGTCTAAGGGGGGCAGATACGCAGTATTTT CASSLRGADTQYF
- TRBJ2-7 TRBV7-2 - TGTGCCAGCAGCTTAGCCAGGGAAAGGGCCACCTACGAGCAGTACTTC CASSLARERATYEQYF
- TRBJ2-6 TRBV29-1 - TGCAGCGTTGCGGTTGGGGCCAACGTCCTGACTTTC CSVAVGANVLTF
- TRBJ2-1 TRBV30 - TGTGCCTGGAGAAGGGTTTGGAATGAGCAGTTCTTC CAWRRVWNEQFF
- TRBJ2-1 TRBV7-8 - TGTGCCAGCAGCTTAGTGAGCGATGAGCAGTTCTTC CASSLVSDEQFF
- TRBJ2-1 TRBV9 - TGTGCCAGCAGCGTAGCACTTCGCAATGAGCAGTTCTTC CASSVALRNEQFF
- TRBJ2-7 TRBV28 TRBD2 TGTGCCAGCAGTTCACTAGCGGGGGGTGGGTACGAGCAGTACTTC CASSSLAGGGYEQYF
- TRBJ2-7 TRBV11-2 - TGTGCCAGCAGCCTCTCCTCAACTAGAGAGCAGTACTTC CASSLSSTREQYF
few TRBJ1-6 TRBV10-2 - TGCGCCAGCAGTGACCGTCGGGGTATGTCACCCCTCCACTTT CASSDRRGMSPLHF
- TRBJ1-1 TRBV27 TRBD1 TGTGCCAGCAGTGGGCGACAGGGAGGTACTGAAGCTTTCTTT CASSGRQGGTEAFF
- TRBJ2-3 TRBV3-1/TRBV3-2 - TGTGCCAGCAGCCAAGGATCCGATGGGGCAGATACGCAGTATTTT CASSQGSDGADTQYF
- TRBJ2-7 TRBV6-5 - TGTGCCAGCAGTTACCGGGACCGTGCCTACGAGCAGTACTTC CASSYRDRAYEQYF
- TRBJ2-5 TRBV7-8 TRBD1 TGTGCCAGCAGCCGAGGGACAGCTCAAGAGACCCAGTACTTC CASSRGTAQETQYF
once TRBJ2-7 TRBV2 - TGTGCCACCCTACCCGAAACAGGTTCCTACGAGCAGTACTTC CATLPETGSYEQYF
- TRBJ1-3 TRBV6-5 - TGTGCCAGCAGTTACGGGGGGGAGCCCTCTGGAAACACCATATATTTT CASSYGGEPSGNTIYF
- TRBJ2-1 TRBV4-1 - TGCGCCAGCAGCCAAGTCCCTACAGGGGAGGATGAGCAGTTCTTC CASSQVPTGEDEQFF
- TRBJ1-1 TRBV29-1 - TGCAGCGTTGAACTGGAAGCTTTCTTT CSVELEAFF
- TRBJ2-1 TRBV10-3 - TGTGCCATCAGCCCGCGGGACAAAGCAAACAATGAGCAGTTCTTC CAISPRDKANNEQFF
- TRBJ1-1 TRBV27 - TGTGCCACCGTATCCAGGCAGAACACTGAAGCTTTCTTT CATVSRQNTEAFF
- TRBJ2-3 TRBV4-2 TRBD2 TGTGCCAGCAGCCAAGATATAGCGGGGGGGCCGAGCACAGATACGCAGTATTTT CASSQDIAGGPSTDTQYF
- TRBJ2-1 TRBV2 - TGTGCCAGCAGGAGGCAGTTACATGAGCAGTTCTTC CASRRQLHEQFF
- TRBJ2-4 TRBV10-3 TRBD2 TGTGCCATCAGTGAGTCGCGGGGGGCCGGTGGCTGGGCCAAAAACATTCAGTACTTC CAISESRGAGGWAKNIQYF
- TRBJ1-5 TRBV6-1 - TGTGCCAGCAGTTTCGGCCCGGTGGATCAGCCCCAGCATTTT CASSFGPVDQPQHF
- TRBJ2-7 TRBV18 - TGTGCCAGCTCACCAGGAGGCTACGAGCAGTACTTC CASSPGGYEQYF
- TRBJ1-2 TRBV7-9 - TGTGCCAGCAGCAAAAGTCTGGGGCGTAACTATGGCTACACCTTC CASSKSLGRNYGYTF
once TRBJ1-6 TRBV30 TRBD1 TGTGCCTGGACCCAAGGGAGGCAGGGGGTAGGCCCCCTCCACTTT CAWTQGRQGVGPLHF
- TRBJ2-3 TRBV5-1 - TGCGCCAGCAGCCTGGGAGGGGGAGGGCCAGATACGCAGTATTTT CASSLGGGGPDTQYF
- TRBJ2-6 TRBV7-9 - TGTGCCAGCAGCAGCCCTGAAGAAGGGGCCCTCTCTGGGGCCAACGTCCTGACTTTC CASSSPEEGALSGANVLTF
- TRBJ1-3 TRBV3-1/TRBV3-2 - TGTGCCAGCAGCCAAGATCGGACAAAAAGAAGGAAGCATTTT CASSQDRTKRRKHF
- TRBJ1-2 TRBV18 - TGTGCCAGCTCACCACCACGATCAGGTTTCTATGGCTACACCTTC CASSPPRSGFYGYTF
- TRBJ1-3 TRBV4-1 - TGCGCCAGCAGCCAACCCACAGGTGCTGGAAACACCATATATTTT CASSQPTGAGNTIYF
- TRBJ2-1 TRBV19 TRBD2 TGTGCCAGTAGTATATCGCCGCGGGGGTCCTATGAGCAGTTCTTC CASSISPRGSYEQFF
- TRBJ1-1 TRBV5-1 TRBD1 TGCGCCAGCAGCTTGGACCCAGGGGGGACTGAAGCTTTCTTT CASSLDPGGTEAFF
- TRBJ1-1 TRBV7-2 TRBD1 TGTGCCAGCAGCTTAGACGGACAGGGGGGGACTGAAGCTTTCTTT CASSLDGQGGTEAFF
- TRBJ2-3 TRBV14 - TGTGCCAGCAGCCAACAAGGGGCCCGAGATACGCAGTATTTT CASSQQGARDTQYF
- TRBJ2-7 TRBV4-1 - TGCGCCAGCAGCCCACGACCTGAAGGGTACCCCTACGAGCAGTACTTC CASSPRPEGYPYEQYF
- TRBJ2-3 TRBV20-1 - TGCAGTGCTAGTTTAGCGACAGATACGCAGTATTTT CSASLATDTQYF
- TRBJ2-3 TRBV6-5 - TGTGCCAGCAGAAGGGAAATGGCAGATACGCAGTATTTT CASRREMADTQYF
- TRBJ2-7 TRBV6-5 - TGTGCCAGCAGCGACATAAATCACTACGAGCAGTACTTC CASSDINHYEQYF
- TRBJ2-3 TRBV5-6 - TGTGCCAGCAGCTTGGATGGGGGGGCCCGTGATACGCAGTATTTT CASSLDGGARDTQYF
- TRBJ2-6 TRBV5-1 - TGCGCCAGCAGCCTCAGTTACTCTGGGGCCAACGTCCTGACTTTC CASSLSYSGANVLTF
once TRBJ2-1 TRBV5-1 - TGCGCCAGCAGCTTGTCAGGGTCCAGGGATGAGCAGTTCTTC CASSLSGSRDEQFF
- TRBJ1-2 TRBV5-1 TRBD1 TGCGCCAGCAGCTTGGGGACAGGGGAGGGCTACACCTTC CASSLGTGEGYTF
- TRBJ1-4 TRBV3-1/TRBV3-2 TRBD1 TGTGCCAGCAGCCTGGACAGGGGGCTTGAAAAACTGTTTTTT CASSLDRGLEKLFF
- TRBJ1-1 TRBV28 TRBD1 TGTGCCAGCAGCAACCCAGGGGGCGCCGCGAACACTGAAGCTTTCTTT CASSNPGGAANTEAFF
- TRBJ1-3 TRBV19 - TGTGCCAGTAGTATTCAACAGGCGGCCTCTGGAAACACCATATATTTT CASSIQQAASGNTIYF
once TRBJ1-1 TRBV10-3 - TGTGCCATCAGAAACGTGGGCACTGAAGCTTTCTTT CAIRNVGTEAFF
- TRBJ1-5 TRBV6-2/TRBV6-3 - TGTGCCAGCAGTTACTCGTATGGGAGAGGCAATCAGCCCCAGCATTTT CASSYSYGRGNQPQHF
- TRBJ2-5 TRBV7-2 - TGTGCCAGCAGCTTAGCCCTGACCCAAGAGACCCAGTACTTC CASSLALTQETQYF
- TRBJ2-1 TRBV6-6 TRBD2 TGTGCCAGCAGTCTAGCGGGGGGGTCCCTCAATGAGCAGTTCTTC CASSLAGGSLNEQFF
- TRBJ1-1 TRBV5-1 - TGCGCCAGCAGCCCCGGGGGGGAGACTGAAGCTTTCTTT CASSPGGETEAFF
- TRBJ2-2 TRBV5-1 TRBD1 TGCGCCAGCCTACCGGGACAGGGGTTCCCCAACACCGGGGAGCTGTTTTTT CASLPGQGFPNTGELFF
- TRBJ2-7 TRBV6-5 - TGTGCCAGCAACCCGCTTCCGGAAGAGCAGTACTTC CASNPLPEEQYF
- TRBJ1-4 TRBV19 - TGTGCCAGTAGTATAACCCCGACAGCTCTTACCGAAAAACTGTTTTTT CASSITPTALTEKLFF
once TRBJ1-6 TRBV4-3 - TGCGCCAGCAGCCAAGTAGGGGAAGGGTCACCCCTCCACTTT CASSQVGEGSPLHF
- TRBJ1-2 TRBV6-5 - TGTGCCAGCAGTTACTCGATTTCGGGGAGGAATGGCTACACCTTC CASSYSISGRNGYTF
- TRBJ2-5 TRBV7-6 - TGTGCCAGCAGCTCCCCTTTGCTCACCCAGTACTTC CASSSPLLTQYF
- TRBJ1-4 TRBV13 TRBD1 TGTGCCAGCAGCTCACCCATGGGGCAGGGGGCGAATGAAAAACTGTTTTTT CASSSPMGQGANEKLFF
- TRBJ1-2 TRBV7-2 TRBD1 TGTGCCAGCACCTTAGAAGCCGGGACAGGGGGCATCAATGGCTACACCTTC CASTLEAGTGGINGYTF